The rows below give T cell receptor beta chains drawn from one sample of a study of shared clonotypes between healthy human individuals. Profiling relied on immunoSEQ multiplex PCR, and the TCRdb table lists in-frame clones only, not all of them. The sample lists 230,000 or so clones, about 69% occurring once. The specimen was memory CD4+ T cells sorted from blood. The source of these receptors is a man aged 30 to 39 in good health. The CDR3 runs from the conserved cysteine through the conserved F or W. The order of the fields is J gene, clone size, V gene, D gene, CDR3 protein, CDR3 DNA. D genes are given only for firm matches. A row's size may be missing; if present it is once, few, many or a size class.

J gene: TRBJ2-7
clone size: few
V gene: TRBV9
D gene: TRBD2
CDR3 protein: CASSVEASGGQPPHF
CDR3 DNA: TGTGCCAGCAGCGTAGAGGCTAGCGGGGGCCAACCACCCCATTTC

J gene: TRBJ2-7
clone size: few
V gene: TRBV10-3
D gene: TRBD2
CDR3 protein: CAIMSGGADEQYF
CDR3 DNA: TGTGCCATCATGTCCGGGGGGGCCGACGAGCAGTACTTC

J gene: TRBJ2-1
clone size: -
V gene: TRBV4-3
D gene: -
CDR3 protein: CASSQEFSGAVSKQFF
CDR3 DNA: TGCGCCAGCAGCCAAGAATTTTCGGGAGCCGTCAGTAAGCAGTTCTTC

J gene: TRBJ2-3
clone size: -
V gene: TRBV7-9
D gene: -
CDR3 protein: CASSLAGGDTQYF
CDR3 DNA: TGTGCCAGCAGCTTAGCAGGGGGGGATACGCAGTATTTT

J gene: TRBJ1-3
clone size: -
V gene: TRBV5-6
D gene: -
CDR3 protein: CASSLAWGNTIYF
CDR3 DNA: TGTGCCAGCAGCTTGGCATGGGGGAACACCATATATTTT

J gene: TRBJ1-5
clone size: -
V gene: TRBV2
D gene: -
CDR3 protein: CASSGGDRTNGQPQHF
CDR3 DNA: TGTGCCAGCAGTGGGGGTGACAGGACGAACGGGCAGCCCCAGCATTTT

J gene: TRBJ2-1
clone size: -
V gene: TRBV7-9
D gene: TRBD1
CDR3 protein: CASSWDRVMRSEQFF
CDR3 DNA: TGTGCCAGCAGCTGGGACAGGGTGATGAGAAGTGAGCAGTTCTTC

J gene: TRBJ2-3
clone size: -
V gene: TRBV5-4
D gene: TRBD1
CDR3 protein: CASSRPGQGIADTQYF
CDR3 DNA: TGTGCCAGCAGCCGTCCGGGACAGGGGATCGCAGATACGCAGTATTTT

J gene: TRBJ2-2
clone size: -
V gene: TRBV29-1
D gene: -
CDR3 protein: CSVEGGYTGELFF
CDR3 DNA: TGCAGCGTTGAAGGAGGGTACACCGGGGAGCTGTTTTTT

J gene: TRBJ2-2
clone size: few
V gene: TRBV28
D gene: -
CDR3 protein: CASSPLPTGELFF
CDR3 DNA: TGTGCCAGCAGTCCCCTTCCCACCGGGGAGCTGTTTTTT

J gene: TRBJ2-3
clone size: -
V gene: TRBV4-1
D gene: TRBD2
CDR3 protein: CASSGLAGGQNTDTQYF
CDR3 DNA: TGCGCCAGCAGTGGACTAGCGGGAGGACAAAACACAGATACGCAGTATTTT

J gene: TRBJ1-5
clone size: -
V gene: TRBV19
D gene: -
CDR3 protein: CATETAYSNQPQHF
CDR3 DNA: TGTGCCACTGAAACAGCTTATAGCAATCAGCCCCAGCATTTT

J gene: TRBJ2-7
clone size: -
V gene: TRBV7-2
D gene: TRBD1
CDR3 protein: CASSPQGAAGDKQYF
CDR3 DNA: TGTGCCAGCAGCCCACAGGGGGCGGCTGGGGATAAGCAGTACTTC

J gene: TRBJ2-6
clone size: -
V gene: TRBV7-8
D gene: -
CDR3 protein: CASSLWLSGANVLTF
CDR3 DNA: TGTGCCAGCAGCTTATGGCTGTCTGGGGCCAACGTCCTGACTTTC

J gene: TRBJ2-7
clone size: -
V gene: TRBV10-1
D gene: -
CDR3 protein: CASSAGPGYEQYF
CDR3 DNA: TGCGCCAGCAGCGCAGGGCCTGGCTACGAGCAGTACTTC

J gene: TRBJ1-1
clone size: -
V gene: TRBV10-2
D gene: -
CDR3 protein: CASILSPGTNTEAFF
CDR3 DNA: TGCGCCAGCATCCTATCCCCAGGAACGAACACTGAAGCTTTCTTT

J gene: TRBJ2-7
clone size: few
V gene: TRBV7-9
D gene: -
CDR3 protein: CASRGDIYEQYF
CDR3 DNA: TGTGCCAGCAGGGGGGACATCTACGAGCAGTACTTC

J gene: TRBJ2-7
clone size: few
V gene: TRBV5-4
D gene: -
CDR3 protein: CAGSDSGIHEQYF
CDR3 DNA: TGTGCCGGGTCGGACAGCGGTATCCACGAGCAGTACTTC

J gene: TRBJ2-7
clone size: -
V gene: TRBV4-2
D gene: -
CDR3 protein: CASSQDGRILYEQYF
CDR3 DNA: TGTGCCAGCAGCCAAGATGGGAGGATACTATACGAGCAGTACTTC

J gene: TRBJ2-1
clone size: -
V gene: TRBV5-1
D gene: -
CDR3 protein: CASSSRERGEQFF
CDR3 DNA: TGCGCCAGCAGCTCACGGGAGAGGGGTGAGCAGTTCTTC

J gene: TRBJ2-5
clone size: few
V gene: TRBV18
D gene: -
CDR3 protein: CASSPLSGEAQETQYF
CDR3 DNA: TGTGCCAGCTCACCACTCTCGGGGGAGGCGCAAGAGACCCAGTACTTC

J gene: TRBJ2-7
clone size: once
V gene: TRBV10-3
D gene: -
CDR3 protein: CASSSRSEQYF
CDR3 DNA: TGTGCCAGCAGTTCCCGTTCGGAGCAGTACTTC

J gene: TRBJ1-4
clone size: -
V gene: TRBV2
D gene: -
CDR3 protein: CASSGDTRMGEKLFF
CDR3 DNA: TGTGCCAGCAGTGGAGATACTCGCATGGGTGAAAAACTGTTTTTT

J gene: TRBJ2-1
clone size: -
V gene: TRBV11-2
D gene: -
CDR3 protein: CASSFGGTRTYNEQFF
CDR3 DNA: TGTGCCAGCAGCTTCGGAGGCACGAGGACCTACAATGAGCAGTTCTTC

J gene: TRBJ1-2
clone size: few
V gene: TRBV4-2
D gene: TRBD1
CDR3 protein: CASSRGTDYGYTF
CDR3 DNA: TGTGCCAGCAGCCGAGGGACAGACTATGGCTACACCTTC

J gene: TRBJ1-5
clone size: -
V gene: TRBV7-2
D gene: -
CDR3 protein: CASSLPSGNQPQHF
CDR3 DNA: TGTGCCAGCAGCTTACCGAGCGGCAATCAGCCCCAGCATTTT

J gene: TRBJ2-5
clone size: many
V gene: TRBV11-2
D gene: -
CDR3 protein: CASSSPRGGETQYF
CDR3 DNA: TGTGCCAGCAGCTCTCCTCGCGGTGGGGAGACCCAGTACTTC

J gene: TRBJ1-5
clone size: -
V gene: TRBV28
D gene: -
CDR3 protein: CASVSGGQPQHF
CDR3 DNA: TGTGCCAGCGTATCCGGCGGTCAGCCCCAGCATTTT

J gene: TRBJ2-7
clone size: -
V gene: TRBV11-2
D gene: -
CDR3 protein: CASSRPRLPYEQYF
CDR3 DNA: TGTGCCAGCAGCAGGCCCCGGTTACCCTACGAGCAGTACTTC

J gene: TRBJ1-5
clone size: few
V gene: TRBV10-3
D gene: -
CDR3 protein: CAISEGAGFSNQPQHF
CDR3 DNA: TGTGCCATCAGTGAGGGGGCAGGGTTTAGCAATCAGCCCCAGCATTTT

J gene: TRBJ1-1
clone size: few
V gene: TRBV18
D gene: TRBD1
CDR3 protein: CASSSQGQRAFF
CDR3 DNA: TGTGCCAGCTCATCACAGGGACAGAGGGCTTTCTTT

J gene: TRBJ1-1
clone size: -
V gene: TRBV5-1
D gene: -
CDR3 protein: CASSFSGADTEAFF
CDR3 DNA: TGCGCCAGCAGCTTCTCAGGGGCGGACACTGAAGCTTTCTTT

J gene: TRBJ2-3
clone size: -
V gene: TRBV10-3
D gene: -
CDR3 protein: CAIMGRLARANTQYF
CDR3 DNA: TGTGCCATCATGGGGAGGTTGGCCAGGGCGAATACGCAGTATTTT

J gene: TRBJ2-7
clone size: few
V gene: TRBV6-5
D gene: -
CDR3 protein: CASSHGTEQYF
CDR3 DNA: TGTGCCAGCAGTCACGGGACCGAGCAGTACTTC

J gene: TRBJ2-5
clone size: -
V gene: TRBV7-2
D gene: TRBD1
CDR3 protein: CASSPQGQETQYF
CDR3 DNA: TGTGCCAGCAGCCCACAGGGGCAAGAGACCCAGTACTTC

J gene: TRBJ2-7
clone size: -
V gene: TRBV7-2
D gene: -
CDR3 protein: CASSSLQNYEQYF
CDR3 DNA: TGTGCCAGCAGCTCTTTGCAGAACTACGAGCAGTACTTC

J gene: TRBJ2-7
clone size: -
V gene: TRBV18
D gene: TRBD1
CDR3 protein: CASSPLRDRLYEQYF
CDR3 DNA: TGTGCCAGCTCACCACTCCGGGACAGGCTCTACGAGCAGTACTTC

J gene: TRBJ2-1
clone size: -
V gene: TRBV27
D gene: -
CDR3 protein: CASRKGSYNEQFF
CDR3 DNA: TGTGCCAGCAGGAAGGGCTCCTACAATGAGCAGTTCTTC

J gene: TRBJ2-7
clone size: once
V gene: TRBV28
D gene: TRBD2
CDR3 protein: CASSLTLAGVHEQYF
CDR3 DNA: TGTGCCAGCAGCCTAACTCTAGCGGGAGTACACGAGCAGTACTTC

J gene: TRBJ2-7
clone size: -
V gene: TRBV4-1
D gene: TRBD2
CDR3 protein: CASSQDIRTSGMYEQYF
CDR3 DNA: TGCGCCAGCAGCCAAGATATCAGGACTAGCGGGATGTACGAGCAGTACTTC

J gene: TRBJ1-5
clone size: -
V gene: TRBV28
D gene: -
CDR3 protein: CASSLSGSPSNQPQHF
CDR3 DNA: TGTGCCAGCAGTTTATCGGGCAGCCCTTCCAATCAGCCCCAGCATTTT

J gene: TRBJ2-2
clone size: few
V gene: TRBV27
D gene: -
CDR3 protein: CASTPWGTFGNTGELFF
CDR3 DNA: TGTGCCAGCACCCCCTGGGGTACGTTTGGTAACACCGGGGAGCTGTTTTTT

J gene: TRBJ2-2
clone size: -
V gene: TRBV7-3
D gene: -
CDR3 protein: CASSFSNTGELFF
CDR3 DNA: TGTGCCAGCAGCTTTTCGAACACCGGGGAGCTGTTTTTT

J gene: TRBJ2-1
clone size: few
V gene: TRBV7-9
D gene: -
CDR3 protein: CASSLGLPEQFF
CDR3 DNA: TGTGCCAGCAGCTTAGGTCTGCCTGAGCAGTTCTTC

J gene: TRBJ1-1
clone size: -
V gene: TRBV21-1
D gene: -
CDR3 protein: CARGRCPNTEAFF
CDR3 DNA: TGTGCCAGGGGGAGGTGTCCGAACACTGAAGCTTTCTTT

J gene: TRBJ2-7
clone size: once
V gene: TRBV27
D gene: -
CDR3 protein: CASSLSVAGRYEQYF
CDR3 DNA: TGTGCCAGCAGTTTATCGGTAGCAGGGCGGTACGAGCAGTACTTC

J gene: TRBJ1-1
clone size: few
V gene: TRBV5-1
D gene: -
CDR3 protein: CASSFKGQNTEAFF
CDR3 DNA: TGCGCCAGCAGCTTTAAAGGCCAAAACACTGAAGCTTTCTTT

J gene: TRBJ2-7
clone size: -
V gene: TRBV16
D gene: -
CDR3 protein: CASSQTGTKSYEQYF
CDR3 DNA: TGTGCCAGCAGCCAAACAGGGACAAAGAGCTACGAGCAGTACTTC

J gene: TRBJ2-3
clone size: few
V gene: TRBV7-6
D gene: TRBD2
CDR3 protein: CASSARRLADTDTQYF
CDR3 DNA: TGTGCCAGCAGCGCGAGGCGACTAGCGGACACAGATACGCAGTATTTT